Sequencing of this TCR beta chain was carried out in a study of T cell repertoires in cytomegalovirus infection. Germline CDR1 and CDR2: DFQATT and SNEGSKA (reference sequence). Trimming took 6 bases from V and 2 from J, leaving 15 bases between them. The CDR3 is 14 residues long. Notes on this clonotype: What it binds is not known.

TCRdb re-called the reads through MiXCR, storing one row per CDR3 protein. The table has tens of thousands of distinct CDR3 sequences, approximately 22% seen once. The TCR was taken from a human donor in good health (CMV status not recorded). Some clones in this sample may be carry-over from other donors' samples. This chain uses TRBV20-1 with TRBJ2-3; a weak D match, TRBD2 (6 bases). Sequenced input: PBMCs, sequenced either directly or after in vitro stimulation (not recorded which). This CDR3 is CSASNGGATDTQYF. Written as DNA, the CDR3 is TGCAGTGCGTCGAACGGGGGTGCCACAGATACGCAGTATTTT.